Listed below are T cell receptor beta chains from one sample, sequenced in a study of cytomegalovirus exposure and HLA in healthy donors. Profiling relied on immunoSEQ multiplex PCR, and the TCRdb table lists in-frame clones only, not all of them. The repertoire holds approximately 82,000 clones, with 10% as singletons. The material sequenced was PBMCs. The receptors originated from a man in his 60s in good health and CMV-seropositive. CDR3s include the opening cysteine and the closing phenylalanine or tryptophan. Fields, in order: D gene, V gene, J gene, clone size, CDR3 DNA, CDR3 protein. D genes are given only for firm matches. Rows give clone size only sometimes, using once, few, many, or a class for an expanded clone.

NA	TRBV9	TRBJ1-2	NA	TGTGCCAGCAGCGCCTCTAGGGGCTTGGGCTATGGCTACACCTTC	CASSASRGLGYGYTF
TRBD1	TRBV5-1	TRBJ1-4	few	TGCGCCAGCAGCCTTCGGACAGGGGATAATGAAAAACTGTTTTTT	CASSLRTGDNEKLFF
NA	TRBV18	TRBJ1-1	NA	TGTGCCACCCAGTTCAGTCGACAGGCTGATGCTGAAGCTTTCTTT	CATQFSRQADAEAFF
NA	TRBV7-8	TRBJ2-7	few	TGTGCCAGCAGCTTAATAGCTGCGGTAAACGAGCAGTACTTC	CASSLIAAVNEQYF
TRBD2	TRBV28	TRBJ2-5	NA	TGTGCCAGCAGTCGGGGGGGCGGATGGCAGACCCAGTACTTC	CASSRGGGWQTQYF
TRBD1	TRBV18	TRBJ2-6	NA	TGTGCCAGCTCACCCCTTAGGACAGGTTCTGGCCCTGGGGCCAACGTCCTGACTTTC	CASSPLRTGSGPGANVLTF
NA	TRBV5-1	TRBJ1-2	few	TGCGCCAGCAGCTTCGGTGTGCGGTATGGCTACACCTTC	CASSFGVRYGYTF
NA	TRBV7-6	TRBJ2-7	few	TGTGCCAGCAGCTCCCTAACTAGCTTGGGGGAGCAGTACTTC	CASSSLTSLGEQYF
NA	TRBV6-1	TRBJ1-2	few	TGTGCCAGCACAGAAAGAACTAACTATGGCTACACCTTC	CASTERTNYGYTF
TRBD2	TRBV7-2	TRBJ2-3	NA	TGTGCCAGCAGCTCCCCCGGGACTAGCGGGAGGGGTGATACGCAGTATTTT	CASSSPGTSGRGDTQYF
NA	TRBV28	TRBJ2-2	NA	TGTGCCAGCAAGGTGGGGGGGCCAAACGGGGAGCTGTTTTTT	CASKVGGPNGELFF
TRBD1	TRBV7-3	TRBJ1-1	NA	TGTGCCAGCAGCAGAGGACAGGGCACAATGAACACTGAAGCTTTCTTT	CASSRGQGTMNTEAFF
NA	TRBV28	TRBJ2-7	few	TGTGCCAGCAACATGGGTACAGGATCCGCCTACGAGCAGTACTTC	CASNMGTGSAYEQYF
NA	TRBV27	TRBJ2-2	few	TGTGCCAGCAAAAGGGCGACGGGGACCGGGGAGCTGTTTTTT	CASKRATGTGELFF
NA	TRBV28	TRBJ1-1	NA	TGTGCCAGCAGTCTAAGGGGAAAACGCACTGAAGCTTTCTTT	CASSLRGKRTEAFF
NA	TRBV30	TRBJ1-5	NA	TGTGCCTGGACAAGTGGGGGGGAAGGGCAGCACCAGCATTTT	CAWTSGGEGQHQHF
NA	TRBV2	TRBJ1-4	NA	TGTGCCAGCAGACCACTCTCGGGAGGGAGGGATGAAAAACTGTTTTTT	CASRPLSGGRDEKLFF
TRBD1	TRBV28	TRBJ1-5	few	TGTGCCAGCACCATCGGACAGGGTACAAATTTTTTCTATAGCAATCAGCCCCAGCATTTT	CASTIGQGTNFFYSNQPQHF
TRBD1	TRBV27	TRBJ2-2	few	TGTGCCAGCAGTACAGGGGTGAACACCGGGGAGCTGTTTTTT	CASSTGVNTGELFF
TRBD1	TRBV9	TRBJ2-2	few	TGTGCCAGCAGCGTAGCGGGACAGGGTATCACCGGGGAGCTGTTTTTT	CASSVAGQGITGELFF
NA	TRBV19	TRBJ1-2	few	TGTGCCAGTAGTATTACCCCCGGTACAGTTACCTATGGCTACACCTTC	CASSITPGTVTYGYTF
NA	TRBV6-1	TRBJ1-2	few	TGTGCCAGCAGTGAAAGGGCCGCAGGGCCGTATGGCTACACCTTC	CASSERAAGPYGYTF
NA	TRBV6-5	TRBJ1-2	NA	TGTGCCAGCAGACCCGACCAGGGTAACTATGGCTACACCTTC	CASRPDQGNYGYTF
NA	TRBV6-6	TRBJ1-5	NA	TGTGCCAGCAGGAACACCGGGGGGGCAAGCCAGCCCCAGCATTTT	CASRNTGGASQPQHF
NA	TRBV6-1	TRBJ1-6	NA	TGTGCCAGCAGTGCGCAGGGAAATTCACCCCTCCACTTT	CASSAQGNSPLHF
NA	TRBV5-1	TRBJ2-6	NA	TGCGCCAGCAGCTTGGTACCGGGTTCCTCTGGGGCCAACGTCCTGACTTTC	CASSLVPGSSGANVLTF
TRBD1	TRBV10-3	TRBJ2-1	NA	TGTGCCACCCTGACAGGGGAGGTGAATGAGCAGTTCTTC	CATLTGEVNEQFF
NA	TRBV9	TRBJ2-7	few	TGTGCCAGCAGCGCCGGGGGAGACAGCTCCTACGAGCAGTACTTC	CASSAGGDSSYEQYF
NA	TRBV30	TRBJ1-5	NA	TGTGCCTGGAGTACTAGCAGGGGCAATCAGCCCCAGCATTTT	CAWSTSRGNQPQHF
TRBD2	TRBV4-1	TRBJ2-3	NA	TGCGCCAGCACTCGGGAGGCGGGACTGATGATGGCAGATACGCAGTATTTT	CASTREAGLMMADTQYF
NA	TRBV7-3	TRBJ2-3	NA	TGTGCCAAAACACCGGGACTCGGAATGCATACGCAGTATTTT	CAKTPGLGMHTQYF
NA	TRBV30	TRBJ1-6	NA	TGTGCCTGGAGTGTAGAGGGCCGGAATTCACCCCTCCACTTT	CAWSVEGRNSPLHF
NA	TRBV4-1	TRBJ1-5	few	TGCGCCAGCAGCCAAGAGGTCGGTTCGGGTGGGCCCCAGCATTTT	CASSQEVGSGGPQHF
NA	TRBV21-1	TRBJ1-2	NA	TGTGCCAGCAGCGAAAGGGGCGGCAGGGTGAACTATGGCTACACCTTC	CASSERGGRVNYGYTF
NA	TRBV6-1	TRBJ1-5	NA	TGTGCCAGCAGTGAATACAATCAGCCCCAGCATTTT	CASSEYNQPQHF
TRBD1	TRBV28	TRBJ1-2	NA	TGTGCCAGCAGTTCCCCGGGACAGCTCTATGGCTACACCTTC	CASSSPGQLYGYTF
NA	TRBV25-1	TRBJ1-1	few	TGTGCCAGCAGTGAATTGGACAAAAACACTGAAGCTTTCTTT	CASSELDKNTEAFF
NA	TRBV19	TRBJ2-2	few	TGTGCCAGTAGTATGGGGCGGCAGAGCACCGGGGAGCTGTTTTTT	CASSMGRQSTGELFF
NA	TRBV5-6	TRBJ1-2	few	TGTGCCAGCAGCTTGGCCGCGGGGGTTGGTGGCTACACCTTC	CASSLAAGVGGYTF
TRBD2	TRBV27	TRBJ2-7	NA	TGTGCCAGCAGTTTAATGACTAGCAACGAGCAGTACTTC	CASSLMTSNEQYF
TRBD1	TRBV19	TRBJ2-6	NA	TGTGCCAGTAGTATAGGGTTGACAGGGGAGTACTCTGGGGCCAACGTCCTGACTTTC	CASSIGLTGEYSGANVLTF
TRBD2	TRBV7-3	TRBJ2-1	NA	TGTGCCAGCAGCTTACCGGGAGGGCCCAATGAGCAGTTCTTC	CASSLPGGPNEQFF
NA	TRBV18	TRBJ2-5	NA	TGTGCCAGCTCACCACTTTACAACCAAGAGACCCAGTACTTC	CASSPLYNQETQYF
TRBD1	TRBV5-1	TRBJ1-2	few	TGCGCCAGCAGCTTGACAGGGGAAGTTTGGGGCTACACCTTC	CASSLTGEVWGYTF
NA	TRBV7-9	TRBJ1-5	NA	TGTGCCAGCAGCCCACAGGGTAGCAATCAGCCCCAGCATTTT	CASSPQGSNQPQHF
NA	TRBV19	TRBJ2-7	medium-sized	TGTGCCAGTAGCATCGGGACTCAGGGCGAGCAGTACTTC	CASSIGTQGEQYF
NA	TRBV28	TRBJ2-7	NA	TGTGACAGAAGTGCGGGACAGTACTACGAGCAGTACTTC	CDRSAGQYYEQYF
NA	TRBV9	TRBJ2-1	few	TGTGCCAGCAGCCCCCTCGTGGGAGTTTCCTACAATGAGCAGTTCTTC	CASSPLVGVSYNEQFF
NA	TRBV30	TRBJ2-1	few	TGTGCCTGGAGTGTACCCGCGGGCGGTTACAATGAGCAGTTCTTC	CAWSVPAGGYNEQFF
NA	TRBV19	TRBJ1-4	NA	TGTGCCAGTAGTATCATACAGGACCGAGCAACTAATGAAAAACTGTTTTTT	CASSIIQDRATNEKLFF
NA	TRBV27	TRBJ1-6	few	TGTGCCAGCAGTTTAGTAGGGGATGGAAGGCTTCCCCTCCACTTT	CASSLVGDGRLPLHF
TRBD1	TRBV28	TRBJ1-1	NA	TGTGCCAGCAGCTCCATTCGGGGGACAGGGGACACTGAAGCTTTCTTT	CASSSIRGTGDTEAFF